These 28 T cell receptor beta chains originate from one sample sequenced in a study of cytomegalovirus exposure and HLA in healthy donors. The PCR ran on 60 Vbeta and 13 Jbeta primers. Some clones are missing from TCRdb's copy, which holds only in-frame ones; the method was immunoSEQ multiplex PCR. Among approximately 70,000 clones listed, more than 80% were seen once. The sequenced sample was PBMCs. The origin of the receptors is a woman aged 25 to 45 in good health and CMV-seronegative.

The chain links TRBV19 to TRBJ2-1; D remains ambiguous. Germline V gene lookup returns CDR1 LNHDA and CDR2 SQIVND (reference sequence). The V end lost 3 bases, the J end lost 9 bases, and 6 bases lay between the germline ends. The CDR3 sequence is 11 residues long. This CDR3 reads CASSISGEQFF. In DNA, the CDR3 is TGTGCCAGTAGTATTTCGGGTGAGCAGTTCTTC.

This rearrangement joins TRBV5-5 to TRBJ1-4; 9 bases align to TRBD1. The CDR3 consists of 15 residues. After removal of 6 bases from V and 8 bases from J, the junction contained 11 bases not matched to a gene. Germline loops: CDR1 SGHKS, CDR2 YYEKEE (reference sequence). CDR3: CASTAPGQGREKLFF. Written as DNA, the CDR3 is TGTGCCAGCACCGCCCCGGGACAGGGCAGGGAAAAACTGTTTTTT.

This clone came up once. V usage is TRBV28 and J usage is TRBJ1-6; 8 bases match TRBD1. CDR1 is MDHEN, CDR2 SYDVKM, per germline. Trimming cost V 5 bases and J 7 bases; bases outside gene matches: 7. The CDR3 contains 15 residues. The chain's CDR3 is CASSNGQGWNSPLHF. The CDR3 nucleotides are TGTGCCAGCAGTAACGGACAGGGCTGGAATTCACCCCTCCACTTT.

This sequence joins TRBV5-8 and TRBJ1-2; D unclear. Germline lookup yields CDR1 SGHTS and CDR2 YDEGEE. The CDR3 runs 11 residues. V gave up 4 bases and J gave up 7 bases, with 8 bases separating them. CDR3 sequence (DNA): TGTGCCAGCAGCCCCTATCGTGGCTACACCTTC. Residues: CASSPYRGYTF.

This clone was counted only a few times. Other DNA sequences in this sample translate to the same CDR3. This chain connects TRBV5-4 to TRBJ1-1, with TRBD1 matching 7 bases. Losses at the gene ends were 0 bases for V and 1 base for J; bases not matched to a gene: 3. This CDR3 spans 15 amino acids. The germline V gene has CDR1 SGHNT and CDR2 YYREEE (reference sequence). For the CDR3, the DNA is TGTGCCAGCAGCTTGGCCGGGACAGCGAACACTGAAGCTTTCTTT. Encoded protein: CASSLAGTANTEAFF.

The sample holds one count of this clone. V is TRBV6-6 and J is TRBJ1-3; D call uncertain. This CDR3 region has 14 residues. Germline assignment: CDR1 MNHNY and CDR2 SVGAGI (reference sequence). The ends were cut back, 4 bases at V and 0 bases at J, with 7 bases in the middle. The CDR3 is CASSSSVSGNTIYF. The CDR3 bases are TGTGCCAGCAGTTCCTCCGTCTCTGGAAACACCATATATTTT.

V gene TRBV15 combines with J gene TRBJ2-6, with D unclear. CDR3 length: 15 amino acids. CDR1 is LNHNV and CDR2 is YYDKDF in the germline V gene (reference sequence). V lost 1 base, J lost 4 bases, and 8 bases lay in between. CDR3 DNA: TGTGCCACCAGCAGAGGTAACATGGGGGCCAACGTCCTGACTTTC. As protein: CATSRGNMGANVLTF.

The V and J genes are TRBV7-6 and TRBJ2-3; 8 bases are a match to TRBD1. Germline CDR1 reads SGHVS; CDR2 reads FNYEAQ. Trimming removed 2 bases from V and 5 bases from J; junction bases left unmatched: 18. This CDR3 is built from 19 residues. CDR3 sequence (DNA): TGTGCCAGCAGCTTATTGCCCCCTGGTAACAGGGGGGAGGAAGATACGCAGTATTTT. It is translated as CASSLLPPGNRGEEDTQYF.

The V and J genes are TRBV4-3 and TRBJ2-7; 7 bases map to TRBD1. The CDR3 totals 15 residues. Losses at the gene ends were 1 base for V and 5 bases for J; bases not matched to a gene: 8. CDR1 LGHNA and CDR2 YSLEER come from the germline V gene. CDR3 residues: CASSQGHLGGDEQYF. As DNA, the CDR3 is TGCGCCAGCAGCCAAGGGCATTTAGGGGGCGACGAGCAGTACTTC.

V gene TRBV19 combines with J gene TRBJ1-5; tentatively, D is TRBD1 (6 bases). Looked up from germline, CDR1 is LNHDA and CDR2 is SQIVND (reference sequence). The V gene lost 1 base and the J gene lost 0 bases, with 13 bases spanning the gap. The CDR3 extends over 17 amino acids. CDR3 nucleotides: TGTGCCAGTAGTATAGCGCAGGGGATAAATAGCAATCAGCCCCAGCATTTT. This gives the protein CASSIAQGINSNQPQHF.

The V gene is TRBV6-1, the J gene TRBJ2-3, with TRBD2 matching over 10 bases. The CDR3 length is 14 residues. The germline V gene has CDR1 MNHNS and CDR2 SASEGT. V was clipped by 4 bases and J by 6 bases; unmatched bases: 4. CDR3 region: CASSATSGLDTQYF. Written as DNA, the CDR3 is TGTGCCAGCAGTGCGACTAGCGGGCTGGATACGCAGTATTTT.

Written as DNA, the CDR3 is TGCGCCAGCAGCCAGGCCTGGCTCAGTGGCAATCAGCCCCAGCATTTT. It codes for CASSQAWLSGNQPQHF. J is TRBJ1-5 and V is TRBV4-1; D unclear. In germline, CDR1 is MGHRA, CDR2 YSYEKL. Trimming took off 3 bases at V and 2 bases at J, with 14 bases between the two ends. The CDR3 length is 16 residues.

The J gene is TRBJ2-3, the V gene TRBV7-6, with D perhaps matching TRBD1 (7 bases). The germline CDR1 and CDR2 sequences are SGHVS and FNYEAQ. V was clipped by 4 bases and J by 3 bases, with 20 bases between them. The CDR3 is 17 amino acids. CDR3 residues: CASSSGAGRGRTDTQYF. CDR3 in DNA: TGTGCCAGCAGCTCTGGAGCGGGCAGGGGGAGGACAGATACGCAGTATTTT. The variable domain in full, completed from reference TRBV7-6 and TRBJ2-3, reads GAGVSQSPRYKVTKRGQDVALRCDPISGHVSLYWYRQALGQGPEFLTYFNYEAQQDKSGLPNDRFSAERPEGSISTLTIQRTEQRDSAMYRCASSSGAGRGRTDTQYFGPGTRLTVL.

The chain uses TRBV6-4 and TRBJ2-3, with a weak D call TRBD2 (7 bases). Per germline, CDR1 MRHNA and CDR2 SNTAGT. Deletions cut 0 bases from V and 2 bases from J, with 24 bases between. CDR3 length: 20 amino acids. CDR3 region: CASSDSPSGGGGRLTDTQYF. CDR3 coding DNA: TGTGCCAGCAGTGACTCTCCCTCTGGGGGCGGGGGCCGCCTCACAGATACGCAGTATTTT.

The CDR3 loop reads CASSPRQGRTDTQYF. The CDR3 DNA sequence: TGTGCCAGTAGCCCCCGACAGGGTCGCACAGATACGCAGTATTTT. V usage is TRBV19 and J usage is TRBJ2-3; 7 bases map to TRBD1. The V and J ends lost 6 bases and 1 base, in that order; junction bases with no gene match: 7. This CDR3 contains 15 residues. Looked up from germline, CDR1 is LNHDA and CDR2 is SQIVND (reference sequence).

The J gene is TRBJ1-2, the V gene TRBV30; weak D call: TRBD1 (6 bases). Germline V CDR1 and CDR2: GTSNPN, SVGIG (reference sequence). CDR3 length: 15 residues. Trimming took off 0 bases at V and 4 bases at J, with 15 bases between the two ends. The CDR3 bases are TGTGCCTGGAGTGTACAGGGACCCCGAACCTATGGCTACACCTTC. This codes for CAWSVQGPRTYGYTF.

The chain's CDR3 is CASSTDREETQYF. In nucleotides, the CDR3 is TGTGCCAGTAGTACCGACAGGGAAGAGACCCAGTACTTC. The rearrangement links TRBV19 to TRBJ2-5; 7 bases are shared with TRBD1. The length of the CDR3 is 13 residues. In germline, CDR1 is LNHDA, CDR2 SQIVND (reference sequence). With 4 bases clipped from V and 3 bases from J, the junction kept 2 bases outside the gene matches.

The chain recombines TRBV4-1 with TRBJ1-1, with TRBD1 matching over 12 bases. V was clipped by 4 bases and J by 4 bases; unmatched bases: 4. The germline V gene has CDR1 MGHRA and CDR2 YSYEKL. This CDR3 has 15 residues. CDR3 sequence: CASSLAGQGATEAFF. For the CDR3, the DNA is TGCGCCAGCAGCCTCGCGGGACAGGGGGCCACTGAAGCTTTCTTT.

Details on this clone: At one boundary the junction diverges from the germline segment, which might be a read error. Distinct nucleotide sequences in the sample also encode this CDR3. CDR3 loop: CASSLEQASYGYTF. The CDR3, as DNA: TGTGCCAGCAGCTTAGAACAGGCCTCCTATGGCTACACCTTT. The chain links TRBV7-9 to TRBJ1-2; D possibly corresponds to TRBD1 (5 bases). Germline V CDR1 and CDR2: SEHNR, FQNEAQ (reference sequence). This CDR3 has 14 amino acids. Based on the CDR3 plus reference TRBV7-9 and TRBJ1-2, the full variable domain is DTGVSQNPRHKITKRGQNVTFRCDPISEHNRLYWYRQTLGQGPEFLTYFQNEAQLEKSRLLSDRFSAERPKGSFSTLEIQRTEQGDSAMYLCASSLEQASYGYTFGSGTRLTVV.

This sequence joins TRBV6-4 and TRBJ2-5; 9 nucleotides agree with TRBD1. The CDR3 has 16 amino acids. V was pared by 4 bases and J by 5 bases, with 11 bases of the junction left unmatched. The V gene's germline CDR1 is MRHNA and CDR2 SNTAGT. CDR3 residues: CASSAASGTGQETQYF. Here the CDR3 DNA reads TGTGCCAGCAGTGCCGCCTCCGGGACAGGGCAGGAGACCCAGTACTTC.

The V call is TRBV7-8, the J call TRBJ1-2; 8 nucleotides line up with TRBD1. V lost 5 bases and J lost 4; bases outside the gene matches: 9. From germline, CDR1 is SGHVS and CDR2 FQNEAQ. CDR3 size: 15 residues. CDR3 nucleotides: TGTGCCAGCAGCGAAACGAGGGACAGGCTCTATGGCTACACCTTC. Translating it yields CASSETRDRLYGYTF. Together with reference TRBV7-8 and TRBJ1-2, the CDR3 gives the full variable domain: GAGVSQSPRYKVAKRGQDVALRCDPISGHVSLFWYQQALGQGPEFLTYFQNEAQLDKSGLPSDRFFAERPEGSVSTLKIQRTQQEDSAVYLCASSETRDRLYGYTFGSGTRLTVV.

The V and J genes are TRBV7-8 and TRBJ1-2; D unclear. Trimming took 5 bases from V and 3 from J, leaving 4 bases between them. From germline, CDR1 is SGHVS and CDR2 FQNEAQ. The CDR3 has 11 residues. CDR3 nucleotides: TGTGCCAGCAGCGCGGACTATGGCTACACCTTC. Its translation: CASSADYGYTF.

The rearrangement joins TRBV7-2 to TRBJ1-2, with D perhaps matching TRBD1 (5 bases). The germline V gene encodes CDR1 SGHTA and CDR2 FQGNSA. The CDR3 runs to 15 residues. With 6 bases removed from V and 2 bases from J, the gap between germline ends came to 16 bases. The CDR3 DNA reads as TGTGCCAGCAGTCCAACGGCGGGACGAAACTATGGCTACACCTTC. Its protein is CASSPTAGRNYGYTF.

CDR3: CASSPSGHEAFF. CDR3 bases: TGTGCCAGCTCACCATCGGGACATGAAGCTTTCTTT. J is TRBJ1-1 and V is TRBV18, with a possible D match to TRBD1 (6 bases). Germline V gives CDR1 KGHSH, CDR2 LQKENI. Trimming took 2 bases from V and 7 from J, leaving 8 bases between them. CDR3 length: 12 residues.

This clone was seen a single time. The CDR3 DNA sequence: TGTGCCAGCAGCTTCCGGGACAGGGGGGATGAGCAGTTCTTC. It yields the protein CASSFRDRGDEQFF. The J gene is TRBJ2-1, the V gene TRBV7-2, with 11 nucleotides matching TRBD1. The CDR3 length is 14 residues. Germline trimming cut 3 bases from V and 8 bases from J; bases unmatched to any gene: 3. CDR1 SGHTA and CDR2 FQGNSA come from the germline V gene.

This clone was recorded once. The rearrangement links TRBV4-2 to TRBJ2-3, with unresolved D. V lost 0 bases to trimming and J lost 1 base, with 8 bases between them. CDR3 length: 15 residues. Germline V lookup: CDR1 LGHNA, CDR2 YNFKEQ. Written as DNA, the CDR3 is TGTGCCAGCAGCCAAGAGAGGTTGGGCACAGATACGCAGTATTTT. Translating it yields CASSQERLGTDTQYF.

A word on this clone: Compared with germline, one end of the junction differs, possibly owing to a read error. This chain links TRBV5-8 with TRBJ1-4; D uncertain. This CDR3 region has 15 residues. Germline assignment: CDR1 SGHTS and CDR2 YDEGEE. This CDR3 reads CANSLASRTNEKLFF. The CDR3 DNA sequence: TGTGCCAACAGCTTGGCCTCGAGAACTAATGAAAAACTGTTTTTT.

The chain uses TRBV29-1 and TRBJ2-3, with a weak D call TRBD1 (6 bases). CDR3 size: 14 residues. Germline CDR1 SQVTM, CDR2 ANQGSEA. V was shortened by 1 base and J by 1 base, with 9 bases between the two germline ends. The CDR3 bases are TGCAGCGTTGAAGGGGACATCGGCACAGATACGCAGTATTTT. Amino acids: CSVEGDIGTDTQYF.